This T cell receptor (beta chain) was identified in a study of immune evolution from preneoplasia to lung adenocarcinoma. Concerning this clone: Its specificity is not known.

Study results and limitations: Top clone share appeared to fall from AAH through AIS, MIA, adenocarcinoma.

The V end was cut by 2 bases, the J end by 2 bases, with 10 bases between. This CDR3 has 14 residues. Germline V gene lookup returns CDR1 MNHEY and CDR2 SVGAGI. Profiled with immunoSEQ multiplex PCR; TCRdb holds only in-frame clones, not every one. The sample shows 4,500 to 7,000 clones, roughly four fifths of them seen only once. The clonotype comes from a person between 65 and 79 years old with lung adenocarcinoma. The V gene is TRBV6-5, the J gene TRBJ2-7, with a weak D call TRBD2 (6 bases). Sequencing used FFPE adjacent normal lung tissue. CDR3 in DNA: TGTGCCAGCAGTTACGGGGACTCCACCTACGAGCAGTACTTC. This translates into CASSYGDSTYEQYF.